This T cell receptor (beta chain) comes out of a study of cytomegalovirus exposure and HLA in healthy donors. On the study more broadly: The early release's HLA-typed donors yielded some 85 million unique TCRs.

This clone turned up a few times. Antigen specificity is unknown. PCR was performed using 60 Vbeta and 13 Jbeta primers. TCRdb keeps only in-frame clones here, not all; method: immunoSEQ multiplex PCR. The sample yields approximately 160,000 clones, more than 60% seen once. This CDR3 is built from 15 residues. From germline, CDR1 is MRHNA and CDR2 SNTAGT. The V end lost 3 bases, the J end lost 0 bases, and 9 bases lay between the germline ends. Points from the study as a whole: The authors later found most CMV-associated TCR beta chains appeared HLA-restricted.

Sequenced material: PBMCs. This rearrangement joins TRBV6-4 to TRBJ1-3, with D perhaps TRBD1 (5 bases). This TCR was sampled from a male donor in good health and CMV-seronegative. The CDR3 region has the DNA TGTGCCAGCAGTGAGACGGGGGGCTCTGGAAACACCATATATTTT. Encoded protein: CASSETGGSGNTIYF.